This T cell receptor (beta chain) was captured by sequencing in a study of shared clonotypes between healthy human individuals. Study overall: Aged between 18 and 49, the donors were two women and a few men.

Healthy HIV-negative adults without recent acute infections or vaccinations served as donors. Only Caucasian adults living in Nashville, Tennessee made up the donor group. Germline CDR1 and CDR2: LNHDA and SQIVND (reference sequence). CDR3 size: 14 residues. The germline V and J ends were trimmed by 8 bases and 0 bases, with 13 bases remaining between them. The input for sorted-subset replicate PCRs was 150 to 200 ng DNA, tens of thousands of T cell genomes. Method: immunoSEQ multiplex PCR; TCRdb's copy keeps in-frame clones and lacks some. The sample has some 1.5 million clones, 95% to 99% seen once.

The source is a man aged 30 to 45 in good health. Sequencing was done on a sample of naive CD4+ T cells sorted from blood. The subset here: CD45RA+ positively selected. J is TRBJ1-1 and V is TRBV19; tentatively, D is TRBD1 (6 bases). The chain's CDR3 is CASLRQAMNTEAFF. The CDR3 nucleotides read TGTGCCAGTTTACGACAGGCTATGAACACTGAAGCTTTCTTT.